These T cell receptor beta chains were read from a single sample in a study of cytomegalovirus exposure and HLA in healthy donors. Generated by immunoSEQ multiplex PCR, the TCRdb table keeps only in-frame clones and is missing some. The table lists about 77,000 clones, 78% of them singletons. The sample consisted of PBMCs. The receptors here all came from a man in his forties or fifties in good health and CMV-seronegative. CDR3s include the opening cysteine and the closing phenylalanine or tryptophan. The D gene is left open where the match is weak. Some rows mark clone size as missing; the rest say once, few, many or name a class of expanded clone.

d_gene	len	abundance	v_gene	j_gene	CDR3nt	CDR3aa
-	11	-	TRBV28	TRBJ1-1	TGTGCCAGCAGTTTACGGAGGTGGGCTTTCTTT	CASSLRRWAFF
TRBD2	13	-	TRBV2	TRBJ2-1	TGTGCCAGCAGTGCCATGACTAGCCGCGAGCAGTTCTTC	CASSAMTSREQFF
TRBD1	15	few	TRBV5-4	TRBJ2-1	TGTGCCAGCAGCATACCGGGACAGGGTAACAATGAGCAGTTCTTC	CASSIPGQGNNEQFF
-	15	-	TRBV4-3	TRBJ2-5	TGCGCCAGCAGACTAGGGCAGGACCCTCAAGAGACCCAGTACTTC	CASRLGQDPQETQYF
TRBD1	14	-	TRBV6-5	TRBJ2-7	TGTGCCAGCACCAACCGGGACAGGGTAAACGAGCAGTACTTC	CASTNRDRVNEQYF
TRBD1	16	-	TRBV28	TRBJ1-1	TGTGCCAGCAGTCAACCCGGGACAGGGTCTCGGACTGAAGCTTTCTTT	CASSQPGTGSRTEAFF
-	15	-	TRBV4-3	TRBJ1-2	TGCGCCAGCAGCCAAGAGGATCAGGCCTACTATGGCTACACCTTC	CASSQEDQAYYGYTF
TRBD1	13	-	TRBV30	TRBJ1-2	TGTGCCTGGAGTGTACAGGGGGCTGATGGCTACACCTTC	CAWSVQGADGYTF
TRBD1	16	-	TRBV13	TRBJ1-1	TGTGCCAGCAGCCCCCCGGGACAGGGGGCCGACACTGAAGCTTTCTTT	CASSPPGQGADTEAFF
TRBD1	16	few	TRBV18	TRBJ1-5	TGTGCCAGCTCACCCGTGGGACAGGGGTTAGTGCAGCCCCAGCATTTT	CASSPVGQGLVQPQHF
TRBD2	13	-	TRBV30	TRBJ2-7	TGTGCCTGGAGTGGCGGGAGTGGCTACGAGCAGTACTTC	CAWSGGSGYEQYF
-	12	-	TRBV28	TRBJ1-2	TGTGCCAGCACTGATGGCGGCTATGGCTACACCTTC	CASTDGGYGYTF
TRBD1	15	-	TRBV6-1	TRBJ2-7	TGTGCCAGCAAGACAGGGGCGGTAACCTCCTACGAGCAGTACTTC	CASKTGAVTSYEQYF
TRBD1	13	-	TRBV25-1	TRBJ1-2	TGTGCCAGCAGTGAATGGGACAGCTATGGCTACACCTTC	CASSEWDSYGYTF
-	13	-	TRBV18	TRBJ1-2	TGTGCCAGCTCACCACAGGGGGACTATGGCTACACCTTC	CASSPQGDYGYTF
TRBD2	16	-	TRBV6-6	TRBJ2-1	TGTGCCAGCAGTTACGGACTAGCGGAAACCTACAATGAGCAGTTCTTC	CASSYGLAETYNEQFF
-	14	-	TRBV18	TRBJ2-7	TGTGCCAGCTCGTTCAACAGGTATTCCTACGAGCAGTACTTC	CASSFNRYSYEQYF
-	15	few	TRBV7-8	TRBJ2-5	TGTGCCAGCAGCTTAGGTGGAGCTCCTCAGCAGACCCAGTACTTC	CASSLGGAPQQTQYF
-	13	once	TRBV11-3	TRBJ2-3	TGTGCCAGCAGCTTAGTCGGGGGAGATACGCAGTATTTT	CASSLVGGDTQYF
-	14	few	TRBV30	TRBJ1-5	TGTGCCTGGAATGGGGGCCTAACCAATCAGCCCCAGCATTTT	CAWNGGLTNQPQHF
TRBD1	15	-	TRBV7-8	TRBJ1-2	TGTGCCAGCAGCCCTCCCGAGGACAGGGGGGGTGGCTACACCTTC	CASSPPEDRGGGYTF
TRBD1	16	-	TRBV27	TRBJ2-7	TGTGCCAGCAGTTGGTCCGGGACAGCAAACTCCTACGAGCAGTACTTC	CASSWSGTANSYEQYF
TRBD1	14	few	TRBV4-3	TRBJ2-7	TGCGCCAGCAGCCAACCGGGACAGTCCTACGAGCAGTACTTC	CASSQPGQSYEQYF
TRBD1	14	few	TRBV6-1	TRBJ1-1	TGTGCCAGCAGTGAAGCCCCAGGGGGCTATGAAGCTTTCTTT	CASSEAPGGYEAFF
TRBD2	14	-	TRBV7-9	TRBJ2-1	TGTGCCAGCAGCGAACGACTAGCGAGCAATGAGCAGTTCTTC	CASSERLASNEQFF
-	15	-	TRBV27	TRBJ2-7	TGTGCCAGCAGTCCCCAGGGTAATTTATTTTACGAGCAGTACTTC	CASSPQGNLFYEQYF
-	15	-	TRBV7-8	TRBJ2-5	TGTGCCAGCAGCTTAGAGGTAGCGGTCCAAGAGACCCAGTACTTC	CASSLEVAVQETQYF
-	14	-	TRBV2	TRBJ1-2	TGTGCCATTAGGAGGTCGCGACTTAACTATGGCTACACCTTC	CAIRRSRLNYGYTF
TRBD1	16	-	TRBV7-2	TRBJ1-1	TGTGCCAGCAGCCCGCGGACAGGGGCAATGAACACTGAAGCTTTCTTT	CASSPRTGAMNTEAFF
TRBD1	14	-	TRBV2	TRBJ1-1	TGTGCCAGCAGCGATGACAGGGCCACAATTGGAGCTTTCTTT	CASSDDRATIGAFF
-	13	-	TRBV28	TRBJ2-1	TGTGCCAGCAGTTCCCCAGGGGGGAATGAGCAGTTCTTC	CASSSPGGNEQFF
TRBD2	15	-	TRBV7-8	TRBJ2-7	TGTGCCAGCAGCCCAACCGCGGGGAGGGAGGACGAGCAGTACTTC	CASSPTAGREDEQYF
-	16	-	TRBV4-2	TRBJ1-3	TGTGCCAGCAGCCAAGATTCACAGGTCGGTGGAAACACCATATATTTT	CASSQDSQVGGNTIYF
-	15	-	TRBV6-5	TRBJ1-1	TGTGCCAGCAGTTACTCGCCGCAGGGGAACACTGAAGCTTTCTTT	CASSYSPQGNTEAFF
-	13	-	TRBV6-5	TRBJ1-2	TGTGCCAGCAGTCTTACCACAGGGAATGGCTACACCTTC	CASSLTTGNGYTF
-	13	once	TRBV7-8	TRBJ1-5	TGTGCCAGCAGCTCAGGTTCACGGCAGCCCCAGCATTTT	CASSSGSRQPQHF
TRBD1	14	-	TRBV29-1	TRBJ1-2	TGCAGCGTTGGTGGCGGGACAGGAAGCTATGGCTACACCTTC	CSVGGGTGSYGYTF
-	11	-	TRBV28	TRBJ2-7	TGTGCCAGCAGTTCGCGGGACTCCACAATATTC	CASSSRDSTIF
-	18	-	TRBV29-1	TRBJ1-1	TGCAGCGTTGAAGGGGTTGTAGACAGACCAGTCATGAACACTGAAGCTTTCTTT	CSVEGVVDRPVMNTEAFF
TRBD2	15	once	TRBV7-8	TRBJ2-1	TGTGCCAGCAGACCCAGCGGGAGCTCCTACAATGAGCAGTTCTTC	CASRPSGSSYNEQFF
-	16	-	TRBV28	TRBJ1-5	TGTGCCAGCAGTGCCCATGTGGGAGGGGCGGATCAGCCCCAGCATTTT	CASSAHVGGADQPQHF
TRBD2	17	-	TRBV4-3	TRBJ2-3	TGCGCCAGCAGCCAAGATGCTAGCGGGAGCTCCACAGATACGCAGTATTTT	CASSQDASGSSTDTQYF
TRBD2	16	-	TRBV5-1	TRBJ2-2	TGCGCCAGCAGCCCCCTAGCGGGAGGTGACACCGGGGAGCTGTTTTTT	CASSPLAGGDTGELFF
-	13	-	TRBV19	TRBJ2-7	TGTGCCAGTAGTATGGCCTTCTCCTACGAGCAGTACTTC	CASSMAFSYEQYF
TRBD1	10	-	TRBV10-3	TRBJ2-7	TGTGCCAGCCAGGGGGCCGAGCAGTACTTC	CASQGAEQYF
TRBD2	15	-	TRBV7-2	TRBJ2-1	TGTGCCAGCAGCCGACTAGCGGGAACTAACAATGAGCAGTTCTTC	CASSRLAGTNNEQFF
TRBD2	15	-	TRBV7-2	TRBJ2-2	TGTGCCAGCAGCTTGAAAAGGGGAGGGACCGGGGAGCTGTTTTTT	CASSLKRGGTGELFF
TRBD1	16	-	TRBV25-1	TRBJ1-2	TGTGCCAGCAGTGACCGATCGACAGGGGGCAGATATGGCTACACCTTC	CASSDRSTGGRYGYTF
-	17	-	TRBV10-3	TRBJ1-1	TGTGCCATCAGTGAAACTCCTTTTGGAGCTATGAACACTGAAGCTTTCTTT	CAISETPFGAMNTEAFF
TRBD2	13	-	TRBV29-1	TRBJ2-7	TGCAGCGTTGAGACTAGCGGGACCTACGAGCAGTACTTC	CSVETSGTYEQYF
TRBD1	15	-	TRBV2	TRBJ1-1	TGTGCCAGCAGAAGCCCGACAGGGAGCGGCACTGAAGCTTTCTTT	CASRSPTGSGTEAFF
TRBD2	13	-	TRBV29-1	TRBJ2-7	TGCAGCGCCTCCGGGACTAGCGCCTACGAGCAGTACTTC	CSASGTSAYEQYF
-	13	few	TRBV28	TRBJ1-5	TGTGCCAGCAGTTTACCAGGGAGGCAGCCCCAGCATTTT	CASSLPGRQPQHF
TRBD1	16	-	TRBV18	TRBJ2-3	TGTGCCAGCTCACCTAGGGGGCGAACTAGCACAGATACGCAGTATTTT	CASSPRGRTSTDTQYF
TRBD2	16	few	TRBV7-9	TRBJ2-1	TGTGCCAGCAGCAGCAAAGCGGGGGGCTTTTACAATGAGCAGTTCTTC	CASSSKAGGFYNEQFF
-	15	-	TRBV7-2	TRBJ2-3	TGTGCCAGCAGCCTCCTTGGTACTAGCACAGATACGCAGTATTTT	CASSLLGTSTDTQYF
TRBD1	13	-	TRBV9	TRBJ1-2	TGTGCCAGCAGCGCCTCAGGGGGCGGTGGCTACACCTTC	CASSASGGGGYTF
TRBD1	15	-	TRBV11-2	TRBJ2-1	TGTGCCAGCAGCTTCCCCTGGACAGGGAGGAATGAGCAGTTCTTC	CASSFPWTGRNEQFF
TRBD1	17	-	TRBV15	TRBJ2-2	TGTGCCACCAGCAGAGATCCGACAGGGGGCTACACCGGGGAGCTGTTTTTT	CATSRDPTGGYTGELFF